This entry lists 25 T cell receptor beta chains sequenced from one sample in a study of T cell clonality in common variable immunodeficiency. Study-level findings and limits: Fewer deletions and N-nucleotide insertions were reportedly seen in common variable immunodeficiency TCR beta sequences.

Libraries were prepared by immunoSEQ multiplex PCR; TCRdb keeps only in-frame clonotypes and omits some of them. The counts give approximately 30,000 clones, none of them seen only once; approximately 3.9% is held by the top ten. No antigens are known for them. Material: peripheral blood mononuclear cells. The receptors shown here come from a human donor with common variable immunodeficiency.

This clone has just a few counts. One junction end disagrees with the germline gene, perhaps due to a read error. From the germline J gene comes the end of the CDR3, since the read stops 3 residues before it. The chain links TRBV7-9 to TRBJ1-1; no clear D. Per the germline V gene, CDR1 is SEHNR and CDR2 is FQNEAQ (reference sequence). This CDR3 contains 13 residues. This CDR3 is CSSSLLDQTQAFF. The CDR3 DNA, read in part, is TGTTCCAGCAGCTTACTCGACCAGACACAA.

This clone was counted a few times. The sequenced fragment ends 3 residues before the CDR3 boundary, so the rest is inferred from the germline J gene. The chain has TRBV7-9 and TRBJ1-2; tentative D call: TRBD1 (5 bases). Germline CDR1 reads SEHNR; CDR2 reads FQNEAQ (reference sequence). V was shortened by 3 bases and J by 7 bases, with 15 bases between the two germline ends. The CDR3 covers 14 residues. CDR3 in amino acids: CASSFPGNEAGYTF. CDR3 DNA (partial): TGTGCCAGCAGCTTTCCAGGGAACGAGGCTGGC. The entire variable domain, with the rest obtained from reference TRBV7-9 and TRBJ1-2, is as follows: DTGVSQNPRHKITKRGQNVTFRCDPISEHNRLYWYRQTLGQGPEFLTYFQNEAQLEKSRLLSDRFSAERPKGSFSTLEIQRTEQGDSAMYLCASSFPGNEAGYTFGSGTRLTVV.

Turning to this clone: The read halts 3 residues ahead of the CDR3 end, with the missing end drawn from the germline J gene. V usage is TRBV20-1 and J usage is TRBJ2-5; TRBD2 agrees at 11 bases. The V and J ends lost 3 bases and 7 bases, in that order; junction bases with no gene match: 19. Germline-derived CDR1 and CDR2 are DFQATT and SNEGSKA (reference sequence). The CDR3 runs 18 residues. Partial CDR3 DNA: TGCAGTGCTAGTAGAACCGGGACTAGCGGACCGAAATCCAGGACC. The encoded protein is CSASRTGTSGPKSRT. The CDR3 in its entirety is CSASRTGTSGPKSRTQYF.

In its sample, this clone was seen many times. The CDR3 is cut off 3 residues early in the read; its end comes from the germline J gene. The chain combines TRBV10-3 with TRBJ2-1; 8 bases agree with TRBD1. The junction had 10 bases not matched to a gene; V was cut back by 3 bases and J by 6 bases. This CDR3 has 16 residues. CDR1 is ENHRY, CDR2 SYGVKD, per germline. The CDR3 sequence: CAISELGQVQGNEQFF. Incomplete CDR3 DNA: TGTGCCATCAGTGAATTGGGACAGGTTCAAGGCAATGAG.

In regard to this clone: From the germline J gene comes the end of the CDR3, since the read stops 3 residues before it. The chain carries TRBV7-6 and TRBJ2-7; the D is unclear. V was cut by 1 base and J by 0 bases, with 7 bases left in between. The CDR3 spans 14 residues. Looked up from germline, CDR1 is SGHVS and CDR2 is FNYEAQ. CDR3 sequence: CASSLGPGSYEQYF. The part of the CDR3 DNA that was read is TGTGCCAGCAGCTTAGGACCAGGCTCCTACGAG.

This clone came up many times. The missing CDR3 end, 3 residues past where the read stops, is filled in from the germline J gene. The V and J genes are TRBV20-1 and TRBJ1-6; no clear D gene. The germline V and J ends were trimmed by 3 bases and 10 bases, with 16 bases remaining between them. Germline V gene lookup returns CDR1 DFQATT and CDR2 SNEGSKA (reference sequence). CDR3 length: 14 amino acids. The CDR3 bases that were read are TGCAGTGCTAGTCTCACACCAGTGATGTCACCC. Translation: CSASLTPVMSP. The whole CDR3 protein reads CSASLTPVMSPLHF.

This clone came up a few times. The read finishes 3 residues shy of the CDR3 end, and the germline J gene is used to complete it. The chain recombines TRBV5-6 with TRBJ1-4; D not resolved. CDR3 size: 12 residues. Germline values: CDR1 SGHDT, CDR2 YYEEEE. With 1 base removed from V and 8 bases from J, the gap between germline ends came to 6 bases. CDR3 region: CASSLFSEKLFF. The part of the CDR3 DNA that was read is TGTGCCAGCAGCTTGTTCTCGGAAAAA.

This clone has a handful of counts. The read ends 3 residues early relative to the CDR3; the germline J gene fills the gap. The chain combines TRBV7-2 with TRBJ1-4; D is unclear. Trimming shortened V by 6 bases and J by 4 bases, and 15 bases separated the two germline ends. The germline V gene has CDR1 SGHTA and CDR2 FQGNSA. The CDR3 length is 15 residues. The DNA read from the CDR3 is TGTGCCAGCAGTACCTTTAAGAGCTTTAATGAAAAA. Protein: CASSTFKSFNEK. The complete CDR3 protein is CASSTFKSFNEKLFF.

With regard to this clone: The CDR3 extends 3 residues past the end of the read, so its final part is completed from the germline J gene. The rearrangement joins TRBV7-2 to TRBJ2-7; D is possibly TRBD2 (5 bases). The ends were cut back, 2 bases at V and 0 bases at J, with 11 bases in the middle. The CDR3 has 15 residues. CDR1 is SGHTA, CDR2 FQGNSA, per germline. CDR3 bases read: TGTGCCAGCAGCTTAACCAGGACTCGCTCCTACGAG. This codes for CASSLTRTRSYE. The entire CDR3 protein reads CASSLTRTRSYEQYF. Drawing the rest from reference TRBV7-2 and TRBJ2-7, the complete variable domain is GAGVSQSPSNKVTEKGKDVELRCDPISGHTALYWYRQSLGQGLEFLIYFQGNSAPDKSGLPSDRFSAERTGGSVSTLTIQRTQQEDSAVYLCASSLTRTRSYEQYFGPGTRLTVT.

As regards this clone: Read sequence stops 3 residues before the CDR3 end, and the germline J gene provides the missing end. The chain links TRBV7-9 to TRBJ1-2; 10 bases match TRBD1. The CDR3 loop spans 15 amino acids. Trimming cost V 0 bases and J 5 bases; bases outside gene matches: 3. Germline loops: CDR1 SEHNR, CDR2 FQNEAQ (reference sequence). CDR3 loop: CASSLATGGLYGYTF. The CDR3 bases that were read are TGTGCCAGCAGCTTAGCGACAGGGGGCTTGTATGGC.

Turning to this clone: From the germline J gene comes the end of the CDR3, since the read stops 3 residues before it. V and J are TRBV5-1 and TRBJ1-2, with a tentative D call TRBD1 (5 bases). The CDR3 loop spans 13 amino acids. CDR1 and CDR2 (germline): SGHRS, YFSETQ. V was trimmed by 4 bases and J by 3 bases, leaving 10 bases between them. CDR3 region: CASSPGKDYGYTF. The CDR3 bases that were read are TGCGCCAGCAGCCCAGGGAAGGACTATGGC.

There are a few counts of this clone. Read sequence stops 3 residues before the CDR3 end, and the germline J gene provides the missing end. The rearrangement joins TRBV7-6 to TRBJ1-6; 8 bases are shared with TRBD1. The CDR3 is 17 residues long. V gave up 5 bases and J gave up 7 bases; unmatched junction bases: 13. The germline V gene encodes CDR1 SGHVS and CDR2 FNYEAQ. CDR3 sequence: CASSLRGTGEPNSPLHF. CDR3 DNA, as far as it was read: TGTGCCAGCAGCCTTCGGGGGACAGGAGAACCAAATTCACCC.

Worth noting for this clone: The read halts 3 residues ahead of the CDR3 end, with the missing end drawn from the germline J gene. This chain connects TRBV2 to TRBJ2-1; 7 bases are a match to TRBD2. Trimming at V came to 8 bases and at J to 5 bases, leaving 12 bases not matched to a gene. The CDR3 sequence is 15 residues long. Germline V CDR1 and CDR2: SNHLY, FYNNEI. CDR3 bases read: TGTGCCAGCCAACCGCGGGGGAATGGTAACAATGAG. Translating it yields CASQPRGNGNNE. The whole CDR3 is CASQPRGNGNNEQFF.

This clone was detected ten times or more. Coverage ceases 3 residues before the CDR3 finishes, and the germline J gene fills in the end. The rearrangement links TRBV6-1 to TRBJ2-1, with 7 nucleotides matching TRBD1. V lost 1 base to trimming and J lost 7 bases; unmatched junction nucleotides: 7. CDR1 and CDR2 (germline): MNHNS, SASEGT. The CDR3 extends over 15 amino acids. Here the CDR3 reads CASSEGQTGTNEQFF. The CDR3 bases that were read are TGTGCCAGCAGTGAAGGTCAGACAGGGACGAATGAG.

This clone was recorded many times. The read halts 3 residues ahead of the CDR3 end, with the missing end drawn from the germline J gene. The chain recombines TRBV19 with TRBJ1-1; D is uncertain. The CDR3 contains 15 residues. V dropped 5 bases and J dropped 0 bases, with 13 bases sitting between them. CDR1 and CDR2 (germline): LNHDA, SQIVND (reference sequence). The CDR3 loop is CASSYGLQMNTEAFF. The part of the CDR3 DNA that was read is TGTGCCAGTAGTTACGGCCTACAGATGAACACTGAA.

Points on this clone: Coverage ceases 3 residues before the CDR3 finishes, and the germline J gene fills in the end. The chain links TRBV2 to TRBJ2-1, with D perhaps matching TRBD2 (5 bases). Germline values: CDR1 SNHLY, CDR2 FYNNEI. V lost 5 bases to trimming and J lost 9 bases, with 11 bases between them. The CDR3 consists of 12 residues. The CDR3 is CASSQDFGEQFF. The CDR3 DNA, read in part, is TGTGCCAGCAGTCAGGACTTCGGTGAG.

Ten or more counts support this clone. The CDR3 is cut off 3 residues early in the read; its end comes from the germline J gene. The chain couples TRBV7-9 to TRBJ1-2, with a possible D match to TRBD1 (6 bases). V shed 6 bases and J shed 4 bases, with 15 bases lying between them. Germline values: CDR1 SEHNR, CDR2 FQNEAQ (reference sequence). This CDR3 has 14 residues. The sequenced CDR3 bases are TGTGCCAGCAGAAGTAGCGGGGGCACCTATGGC. It yields the protein CASRSSGGTYG. The full CDR3 is CASRSSGGTYGYTF.

This clone showed up many times. The read finishes 3 residues shy of the CDR3 end, and the germline J gene is used to complete it. The J gene is TRBJ2-2, the V gene TRBV5-1, with TRBD1 identical over 9 bases. V dropped 4 bases and J dropped 0; count of bases not matched to a gene: 13. The CDR3 spans 19 residues. Germline loops: CDR1 SGHRS, CDR2 YFSETQ. This CDR3 is CASSLRTGAVLANTGELFF. The covered CDR3 bases are TGCGCCAGCAGCCTAAGGACAGGGGCGGTCTTAGCGAACACCGGGGAG.

CDR3 DNA (partial): TGTGCCAGTAGTATCGCTTGGTCGGACTATGGC. Translating gives CASSIAWSDYG. The full CDR3 is CASSIAWSDYGYTF. The chain employs TRBV19 and TRBJ1-2, with no clear D. The DNA ends 3 residues before the CDR3 does, and the rest of the CDR3 is filled in from the germline J gene. Trimming pared 3 bases from V and 3 bases from J, leaving 11 bases between. Germline V lookup: CDR1 LNHDA, CDR2 SQIVND (reference sequence). CDR3 length: 14 amino acids.

A remark on this clone: From the germline J gene comes the end of the CDR3, since the read stops 3 residues before it. This chain joins TRBV7-3 and TRBJ2-7; 10 bases match TRBD1. Germline V lookup: CDR1 SGHTA, CDR2 FQGTGA. The length of the CDR3 is 14 residues. V lost 2 bases to trimming and J lost 6 bases; unmatched junction nucleotides: 4. The CDR3 DNA, read in part, is TGTGCCAGCAGCTTAGTTGGGACAGGGGTCGAG. As protein: CASSLVGTGVE. The whole CDR3 protein reads CASSLVGTGVEQYF.

Concerning this clone: The CDR3 end falls 3 residues outside the read, so it is completed with the germline J gene. J is TRBJ1-4 and V is TRBV18; D call uncertain. V was cut by 4 bases and J by 0 bases, with 15 bases left in between. The CDR3 contains 17 residues. Germline V gene lookup returns CDR1 KGHSH and CDR2 LQKENI. The CDR3 is CASSQLGGRPTNEKLFF. The part of the CDR3 DNA that was read is TGTGCCAGCTCACAGCTTGGCGGGAGACCAACTAATGAAAAA.

This clone was found many times. Coverage ceases 3 residues before the CDR3 finishes, and the germline J gene fills in the end. V usage is TRBV28 and J usage is TRBJ1-5; maybe TRBD1 (5 bases). This CDR3 region has 15 residues. The germline V and J ends were trimmed by 8 bases and 2 bases, with 16 bases remaining between them. CDR1 and CDR2 (germline): MDHEN, SYDVKM. This chain's CDR3 is CASHPGGGGNQPQHF. Incomplete CDR3 DNA: TGTGCCAGCCACCCCGGGGGTGGAGGCAATCAGCCC.

In this sample, this clone is medium-sized (0.01 to 0.1%). The read terminates 3 residues before the CDR3 end, so the remaining end is supplied by the germline J gene. This chain links TRBV20-1 with TRBJ1-1; TRBD1 might be the D (6 bases). Deletions cut 1 base from V and 1 base from J, with 13 bases between. The CDR3 covers 15 residues. Germline CDR1 reads DFQATT; CDR2 reads SNEGSKA (reference sequence). CDR3 loop: CSARGARGWNTEAFF. The part of the CDR3 DNA that was read is TGCAGTGCTAGAGGAGCCAGGGGCTGGAACACTGAA.

With respect to this clone: The read ends 3 residues shy of where the CDR3 ends; the end is completed using the germline J gene. The chain has TRBV30 and TRBJ1-4, with D hard to call. Germline V gives CDR1 GTSNPN, CDR2 SVGIG (reference sequence). Deletions cut 4 bases from V and 8 bases from J, with 14 bases between. The CDR3 runs to 13 residues. The covered CDR3 bases are TGTGCCTGGAAAGTCAGTTTAAACGAAAAA. Translating it yields CAWKVSLNEK. The CDR3, in full, reads CAWKVSLNEKLFF. The full variable domain, completed using reference TRBV30 and TRBJ1-4, is SQTIHQWPATLVQPVGSPLSLECTVEGTSNPNLYWYRQAAGRGLQLLFYSVGIGQISSEVPQNLSASRPQDRQFILSSKKLLLSDSGFYLCAWKVSLNEKLFFGSGTQLSVL.

This clone was counted between two and nine times. The read ends 3 residues early relative to the CDR3; the germline J gene fills the gap. The rearrangement joins TRBV20-1 to TRBJ1-4; a possible D gene is TRBD1 (6 bases). The V gene lost 3 bases and the J gene lost 8 bases, with 16 bases spanning the gap. Germline V CDR1 and CDR2: DFQATT, SNEGSKA (reference sequence). The CDR3 consists of 14 residues. The CDR3 loop is CSASSARGGEKLFF. The CDR3 bases that were read are TGCAGTGCTAGTAGTGCCAGGGGCGGGGAAAAA.